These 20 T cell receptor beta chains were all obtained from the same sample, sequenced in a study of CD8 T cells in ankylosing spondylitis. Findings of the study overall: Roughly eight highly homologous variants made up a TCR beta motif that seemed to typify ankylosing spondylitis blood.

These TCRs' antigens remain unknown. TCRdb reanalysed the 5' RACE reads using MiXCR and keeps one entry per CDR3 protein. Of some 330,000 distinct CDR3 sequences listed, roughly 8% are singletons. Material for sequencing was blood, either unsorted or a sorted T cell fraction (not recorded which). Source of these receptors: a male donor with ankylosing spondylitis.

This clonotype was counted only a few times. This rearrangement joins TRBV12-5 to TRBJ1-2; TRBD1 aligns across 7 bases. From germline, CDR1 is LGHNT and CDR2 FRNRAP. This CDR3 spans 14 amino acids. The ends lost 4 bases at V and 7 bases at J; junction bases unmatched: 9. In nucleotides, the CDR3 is TGTGCTAGTGGTTGGGGTAGGGGGCACTTTGGCTACACCTTC. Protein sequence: CASGWGRGHFGYTF.

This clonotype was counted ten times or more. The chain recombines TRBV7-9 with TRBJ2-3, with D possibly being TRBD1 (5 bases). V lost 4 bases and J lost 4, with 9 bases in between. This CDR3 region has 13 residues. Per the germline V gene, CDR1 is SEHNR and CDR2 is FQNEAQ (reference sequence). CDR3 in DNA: TGTGCCAGCAGCTCTACAGGCCCAGATACGCAGTATTTT. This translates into CASSSTGPDTQYF.

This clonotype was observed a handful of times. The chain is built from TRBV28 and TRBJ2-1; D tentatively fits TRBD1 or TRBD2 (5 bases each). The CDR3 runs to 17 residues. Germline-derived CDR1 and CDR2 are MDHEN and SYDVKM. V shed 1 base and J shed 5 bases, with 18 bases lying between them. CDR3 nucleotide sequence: TGTGCCAGCAGTTTATTCCCTCCACGGGACGGAAACAATGAGCAGTTCTTC. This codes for CASSLFPPRDGNNEQFF.

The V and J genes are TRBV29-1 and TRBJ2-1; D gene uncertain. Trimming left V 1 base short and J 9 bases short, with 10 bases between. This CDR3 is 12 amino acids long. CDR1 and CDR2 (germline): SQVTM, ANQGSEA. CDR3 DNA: TGCAGCGTTGAAGCGGTGGCGCCTGAGCAGTTCTTC. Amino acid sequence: CSVEAVAPEQFF.

The CDR3: CASSASGQGPDTQYF. The DNA of the CDR3 is TGCGCCAGCAGCGCGTCGGGACAGGGCCCAGATACGCAGTATTTT. The chain carries TRBV5-1 and TRBJ2-3, with 9 bases matching TRBD1. The length of the CDR3 is 15 residues. V gave up 4 bases and J gave up 4 bases; unmatched junction bases: 7. In germline, CDR1 is SGHRS, CDR2 YFSETQ.

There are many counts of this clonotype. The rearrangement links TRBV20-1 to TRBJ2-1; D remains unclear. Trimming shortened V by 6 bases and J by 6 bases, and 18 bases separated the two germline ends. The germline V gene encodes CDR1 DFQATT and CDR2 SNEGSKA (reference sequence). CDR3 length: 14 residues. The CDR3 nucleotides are TGCAGTGCGGCGCTAGGGTCCCTACCCAATGAGCAGTTCTTC. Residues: CSAALGSLPNEQFF.

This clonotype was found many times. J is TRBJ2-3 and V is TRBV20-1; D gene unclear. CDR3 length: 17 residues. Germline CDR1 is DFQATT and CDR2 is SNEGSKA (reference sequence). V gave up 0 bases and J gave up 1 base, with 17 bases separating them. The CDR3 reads CSARDSWAVGGTDTQYF. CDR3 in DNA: TGCAGTGCTAGAGATTCGTGGGCAGTGGGTGGCACAGATACGCAGTATTTT.

CDR3 DNA sequence: TGTGCCAGCAGCCAAGGTCACGGACTAGCGGGAGCTGGTACGCAGTATTTT. Amino acids: CASSQGHGLAGAGTQYF. The rearrangement joins TRBV3-1 to TRBJ2-3; 13 positions match TRBD2. V gave up 1 base and J gave up 8 bases; unmatched junction bases: 9. CDR1 and CDR2 (germline): LGHDT, YNNKEL (reference sequence). The CDR3 is 17 amino acids.

The CDR3 here is CASSSGQGLIEQYF. CDR3 nucleotides: TGTGCCAGCAGCTCAGGACAGGGTCTGATCGAGCAGTACTTC. The chain joins TRBV7-2 to TRBJ2-7; 8 bases are shared with TRBD1. Per the germline V gene, CDR1 is SGHTA and CDR2 is FQGNSA. CDR3 size: 14 residues. The junction had 8 bases not matched to a gene; V was cut back by 4 bases and J by 6 bases. The whole variable domain, remainder taken from reference TRBV7-2 and TRBJ2-7, is GAGVSQSPSNKVTEKGKDVELRCDPISGHTALYWYRQSLGQGLEFLIYFQGNSAPDKSGLPSDRFSAERTGGSVSTLTIQRTQQEDSAVYLCASSSGQGLIEQYFGPGTRLTVT.

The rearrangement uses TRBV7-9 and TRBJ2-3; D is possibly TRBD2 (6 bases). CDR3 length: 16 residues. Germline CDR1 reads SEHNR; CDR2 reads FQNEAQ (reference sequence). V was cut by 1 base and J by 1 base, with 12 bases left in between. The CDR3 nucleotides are TGTGCCAGCAGCTTAGTTGCGGGACCTCGCACAGATACGCAGTATTTT. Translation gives CASSLVAGPRTDTQYF. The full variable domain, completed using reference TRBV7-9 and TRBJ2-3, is DTGVSQNPRHKITKRGQNVTFRCDPISEHNRLYWYRQTLGQGPEFLTYFQNEAQLEKSRLLSDRFSAERPKGSFSTLEIQRTEQGDSAMYLCASSLVAGPRTDTQYFGPGTRLTVL.

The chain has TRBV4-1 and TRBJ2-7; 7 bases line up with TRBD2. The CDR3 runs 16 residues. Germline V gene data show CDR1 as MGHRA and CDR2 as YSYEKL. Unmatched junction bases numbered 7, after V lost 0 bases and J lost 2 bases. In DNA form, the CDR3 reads TGCGCCAGCAGCCAAGATATGGGCGGGAGCCCCTACGAGCAGTACTTC. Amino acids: CASSQDMGGSPYEQYF.

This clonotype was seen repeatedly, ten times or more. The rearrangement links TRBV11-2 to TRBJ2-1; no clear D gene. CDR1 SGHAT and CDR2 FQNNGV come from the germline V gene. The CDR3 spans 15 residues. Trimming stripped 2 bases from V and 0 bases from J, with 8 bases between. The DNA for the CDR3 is TGTGCCAGCAGCTTAAACCCCACCTCCTACAATGAGCAGTTCTTC. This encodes CASSLNPTSYNEQFF.

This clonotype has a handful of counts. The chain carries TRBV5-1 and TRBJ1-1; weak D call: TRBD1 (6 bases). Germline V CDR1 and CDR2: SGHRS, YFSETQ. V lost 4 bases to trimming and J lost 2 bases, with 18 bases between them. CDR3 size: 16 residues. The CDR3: CASSPRVGGRNTEAFF. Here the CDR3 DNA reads TGCGCCAGCAGCCCCCGGGTTGGGGGGCGTAACACTGAAGCTTTCTTT.

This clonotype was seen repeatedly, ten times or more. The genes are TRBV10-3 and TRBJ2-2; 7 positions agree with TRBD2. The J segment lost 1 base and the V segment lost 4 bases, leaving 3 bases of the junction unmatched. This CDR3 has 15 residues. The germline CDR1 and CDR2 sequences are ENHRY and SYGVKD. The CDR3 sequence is CAISGAGENTGELFF. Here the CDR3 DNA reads TGTGCCATCAGTGGTGCGGGAGAGAACACCGGGGAGCTGTTTTTT.

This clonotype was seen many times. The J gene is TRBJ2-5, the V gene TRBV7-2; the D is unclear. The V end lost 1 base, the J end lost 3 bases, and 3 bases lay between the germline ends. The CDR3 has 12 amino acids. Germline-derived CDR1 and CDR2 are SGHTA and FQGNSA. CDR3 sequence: CASSLVEETQYF. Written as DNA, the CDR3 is TGTGCCAGCAGCTTAGTTGAAGAGACCCAGTACTTC.

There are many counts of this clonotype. CDR3: CASSSRTSGSEQYF. The CDR3, as DNA: TGTGCCAGCAGCTCACGGACTAGCGGGTCCGAGCAGTACTTC. This chain joins TRBV7-2 and TRBJ2-7; the match to TRBD2 covers 11 bases. In germline, CDR1 is SGHTA, CDR2 FQGNSA. The CDR3 consists of 14 residues. J was trimmed by 6 bases and V by 4 bases; bases with no gene match: 5.

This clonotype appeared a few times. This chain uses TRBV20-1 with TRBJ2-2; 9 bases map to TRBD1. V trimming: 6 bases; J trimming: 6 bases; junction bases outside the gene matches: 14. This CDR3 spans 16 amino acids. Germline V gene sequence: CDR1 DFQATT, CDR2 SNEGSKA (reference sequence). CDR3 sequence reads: CSAPDRGQGGAGELFF. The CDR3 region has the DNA TGCAGTGCCCCCGATCGGGGACAGGGTGGGGCCGGGGAGCTGTTTTTT.

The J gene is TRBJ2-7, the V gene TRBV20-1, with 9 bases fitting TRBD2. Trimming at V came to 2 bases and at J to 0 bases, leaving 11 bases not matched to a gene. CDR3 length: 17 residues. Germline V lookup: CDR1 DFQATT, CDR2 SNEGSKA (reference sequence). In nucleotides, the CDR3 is TGCAGTGCTAGAATACAGCATAGCGGGAGTCTCTCCTACGAGCAGTACTTC. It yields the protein CSARIQHSGSLSYEQYF.

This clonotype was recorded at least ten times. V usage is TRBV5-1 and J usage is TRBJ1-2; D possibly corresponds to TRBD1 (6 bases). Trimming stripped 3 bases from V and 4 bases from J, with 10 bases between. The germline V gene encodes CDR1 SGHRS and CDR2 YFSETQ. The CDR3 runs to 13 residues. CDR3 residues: CASSWDISYGYTF. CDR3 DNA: TGCGCCAGCAGCTGGGACATCTCCTATGGCTACACCTTC.

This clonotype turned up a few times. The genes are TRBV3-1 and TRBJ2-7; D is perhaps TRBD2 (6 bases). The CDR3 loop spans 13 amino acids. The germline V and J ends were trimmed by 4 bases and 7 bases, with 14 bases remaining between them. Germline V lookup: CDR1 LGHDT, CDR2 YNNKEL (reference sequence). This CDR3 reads CASSRLGSEEQYF. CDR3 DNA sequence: TGTGCCAGCAGCCGTCTCGGGAGTGAAGAGCAGTACTTC.